The source of this T cell receptor beta chain is a study of technical replicates of blood from a few donors. Assay used: immunoSEQ multiplex PCR; TCRdb lists only in-frame clones, some missing. The table lists 85,000 to 100,000 clones, over 85% of them singletons. This CDR3 spans 17 amino acids. Germline V gives CDR1 SGHRS, CDR2 YFSETQ. V lost 2 bases, J lost 4 bases, and 18 bases lay in between. This sequence was found in a human donor in good health. The chain employs TRBV5-1 and TRBJ2-2; D may be TRBD1 (6 bases). The specimen was T cells isolated from PBMCs. Written as DNA, the CDR3 is TGCGCCAGCAGCTTCCGGGGAGAGGGGGACGGCACCGGGGAGCTGTTTTTT. It encodes CASSFRGEGDGTGELFF.